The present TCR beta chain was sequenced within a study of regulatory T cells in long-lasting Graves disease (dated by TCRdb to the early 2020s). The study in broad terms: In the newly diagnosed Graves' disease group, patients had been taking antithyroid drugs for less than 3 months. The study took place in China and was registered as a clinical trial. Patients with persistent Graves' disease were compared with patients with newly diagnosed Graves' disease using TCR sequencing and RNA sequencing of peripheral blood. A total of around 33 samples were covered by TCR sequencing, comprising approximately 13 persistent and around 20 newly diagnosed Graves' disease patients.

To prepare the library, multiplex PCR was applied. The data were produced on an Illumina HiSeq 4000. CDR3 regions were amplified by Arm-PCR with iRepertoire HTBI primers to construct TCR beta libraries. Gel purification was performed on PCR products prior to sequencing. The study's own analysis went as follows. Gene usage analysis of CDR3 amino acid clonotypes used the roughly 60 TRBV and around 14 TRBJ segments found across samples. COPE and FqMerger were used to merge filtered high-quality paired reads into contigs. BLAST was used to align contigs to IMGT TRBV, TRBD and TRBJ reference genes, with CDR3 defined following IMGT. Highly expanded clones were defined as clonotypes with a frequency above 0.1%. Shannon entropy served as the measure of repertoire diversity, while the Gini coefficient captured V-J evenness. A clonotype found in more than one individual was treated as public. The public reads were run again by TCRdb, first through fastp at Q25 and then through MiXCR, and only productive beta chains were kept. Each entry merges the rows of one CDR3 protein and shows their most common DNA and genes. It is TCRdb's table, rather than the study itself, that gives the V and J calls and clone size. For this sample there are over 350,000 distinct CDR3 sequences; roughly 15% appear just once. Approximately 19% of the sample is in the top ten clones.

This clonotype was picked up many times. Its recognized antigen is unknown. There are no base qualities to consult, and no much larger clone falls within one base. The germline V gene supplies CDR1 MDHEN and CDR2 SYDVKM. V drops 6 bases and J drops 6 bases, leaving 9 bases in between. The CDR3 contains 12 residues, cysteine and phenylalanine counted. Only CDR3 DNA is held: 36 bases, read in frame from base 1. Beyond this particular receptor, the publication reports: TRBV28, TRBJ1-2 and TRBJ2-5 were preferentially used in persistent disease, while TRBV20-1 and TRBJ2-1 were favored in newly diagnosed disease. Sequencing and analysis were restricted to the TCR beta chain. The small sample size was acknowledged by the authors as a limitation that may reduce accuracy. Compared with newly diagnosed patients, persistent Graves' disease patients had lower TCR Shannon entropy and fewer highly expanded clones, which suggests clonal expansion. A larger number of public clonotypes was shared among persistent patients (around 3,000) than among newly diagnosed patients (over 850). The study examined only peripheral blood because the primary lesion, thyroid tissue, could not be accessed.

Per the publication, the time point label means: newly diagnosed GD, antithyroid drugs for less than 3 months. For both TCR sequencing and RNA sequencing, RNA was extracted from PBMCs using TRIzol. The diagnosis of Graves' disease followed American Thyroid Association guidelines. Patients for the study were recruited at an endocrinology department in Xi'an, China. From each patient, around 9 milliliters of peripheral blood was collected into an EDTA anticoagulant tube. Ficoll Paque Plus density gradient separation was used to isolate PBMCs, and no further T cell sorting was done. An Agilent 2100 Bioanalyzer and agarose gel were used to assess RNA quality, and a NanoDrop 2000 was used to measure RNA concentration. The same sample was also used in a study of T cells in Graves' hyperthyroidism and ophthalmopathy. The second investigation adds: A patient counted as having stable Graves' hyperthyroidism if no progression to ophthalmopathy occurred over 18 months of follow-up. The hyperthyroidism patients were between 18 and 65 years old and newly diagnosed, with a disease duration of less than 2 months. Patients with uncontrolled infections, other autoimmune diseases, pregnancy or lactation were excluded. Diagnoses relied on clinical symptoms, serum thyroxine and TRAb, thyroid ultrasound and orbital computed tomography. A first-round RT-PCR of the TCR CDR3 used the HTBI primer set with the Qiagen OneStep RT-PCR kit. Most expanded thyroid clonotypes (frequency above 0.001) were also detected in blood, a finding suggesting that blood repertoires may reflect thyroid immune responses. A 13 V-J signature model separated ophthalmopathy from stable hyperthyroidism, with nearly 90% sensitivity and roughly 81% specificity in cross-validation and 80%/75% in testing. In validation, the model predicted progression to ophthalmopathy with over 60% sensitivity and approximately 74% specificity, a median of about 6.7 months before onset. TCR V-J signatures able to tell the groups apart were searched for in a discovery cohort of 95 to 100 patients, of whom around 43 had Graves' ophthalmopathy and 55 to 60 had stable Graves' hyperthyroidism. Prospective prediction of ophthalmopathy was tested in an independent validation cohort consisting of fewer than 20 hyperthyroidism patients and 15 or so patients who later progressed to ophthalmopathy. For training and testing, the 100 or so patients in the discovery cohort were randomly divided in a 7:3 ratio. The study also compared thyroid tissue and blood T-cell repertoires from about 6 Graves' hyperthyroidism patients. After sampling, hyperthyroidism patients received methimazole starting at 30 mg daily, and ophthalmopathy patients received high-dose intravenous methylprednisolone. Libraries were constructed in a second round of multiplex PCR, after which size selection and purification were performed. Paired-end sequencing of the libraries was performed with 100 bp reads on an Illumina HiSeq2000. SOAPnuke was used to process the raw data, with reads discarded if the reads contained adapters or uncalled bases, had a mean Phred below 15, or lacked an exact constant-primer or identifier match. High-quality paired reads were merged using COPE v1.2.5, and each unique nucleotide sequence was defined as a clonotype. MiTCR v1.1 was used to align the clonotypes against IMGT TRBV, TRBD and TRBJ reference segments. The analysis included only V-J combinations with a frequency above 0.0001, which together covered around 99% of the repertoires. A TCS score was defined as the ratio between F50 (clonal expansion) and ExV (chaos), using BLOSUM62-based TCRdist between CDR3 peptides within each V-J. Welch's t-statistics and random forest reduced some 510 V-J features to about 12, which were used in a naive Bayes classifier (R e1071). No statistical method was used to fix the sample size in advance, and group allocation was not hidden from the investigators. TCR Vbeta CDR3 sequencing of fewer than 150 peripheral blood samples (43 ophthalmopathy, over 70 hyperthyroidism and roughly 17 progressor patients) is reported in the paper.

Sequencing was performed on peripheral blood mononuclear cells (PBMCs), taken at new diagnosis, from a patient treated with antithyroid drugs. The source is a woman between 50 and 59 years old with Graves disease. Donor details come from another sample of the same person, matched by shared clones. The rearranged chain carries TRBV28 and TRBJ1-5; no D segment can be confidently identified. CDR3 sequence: CASRQGSQPQHF. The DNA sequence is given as TGTGCCAGCAGGCAAGGAAGTCAGCCCCAGCATTTT.